This is a list of T cell receptor beta chains from one sample in a study of blood T cell repertoires in COVID-19. TCRdb's copy holds only in-frame clones and misses some; the assay was immunoSEQ multiplex PCR. The table includes 80,000 or so clones, over 70% detected once. Sequenced: peripheral blood. The receptor source for this set is an elderly man with acute or convalescent COVID-19. The CDR3 runs from the conserved cysteine through the conserved F or W. The order of the fields is J gene, clone size, V gene, D gene, CDR3 DNA, CDR3 protein. D genes are given only for firm matches. Rows give clone size only sometimes, using once, few, many, or a class for an expanded clone.

j_call: TRBJ2-6; clone_size: once; v_call: TRBV6-5; d_call: TRBD2; cdr3_nt: TGTGCCAGCAGTTACATCGGGGGGTCCGGGGCCAACGTCCTGACTTTC; cdr3_aa: CASSYIGGSGANVLTF
j_call: TRBJ1-4; clone_size: .; v_call: TRBV4-1; d_call: TRBD1; cdr3_nt: TGCGCCAGCAGCCTAGGGACAGTACATGAAAAACTGTTTTTT; cdr3_aa: CASSLGTVHEKLFF
j_call: TRBJ2-7; clone_size: .; v_call: TRBV3-1/TRBV3-2; d_call: TRBD2; cdr3_nt: TGTGCCAGCAGCACACAACCCGGGGGGGGAAAAACTTCCGAGCAGTACTTC; cdr3_aa: CASSTQPGGGKTSEQYF
j_call: TRBJ1-2; clone_size: .; v_call: TRBV27; d_call: TRBD1; cdr3_nt: TGTGCCAGCAGTTCACAGGGGGCAGGCTATGGCTACACCTTC; cdr3_aa: CASSSQGAGYGYTF
j_call: TRBJ1-2; clone_size: .; v_call: TRBV5-1; d_call: .; cdr3_nt: TGCGCCAGCAGCTTGGCCCTTTCCCTCTCGGATGGCTACACCTTC; cdr3_aa: CASSLALSLSDGYTF
j_call: TRBJ1-3; clone_size: .; v_call: TRBV4-1; d_call: .; cdr3_nt: TGCGCCAGCAGCCAAGATGCGGGGGGTCGCTCTGGAAACACCATATATTTT; cdr3_aa: CASSQDAGGRSGNTIYF
j_call: TRBJ1-2; clone_size: .; v_call: TRBV12-3/TRBV12-4; d_call: TRBD1; cdr3_nt: TGTGCCAGCAGCCAAGGGGACAGCTATGGCTACACCTTC; cdr3_aa: CASSQGDSYGYTF
j_call: TRBJ2-4; clone_size: once; v_call: TRBV5-8; d_call: TRBD1; cdr3_nt: TGTGCCAGCAGCTGGCTCCTAACAGGGGGGAACATTCAGTACTTC; cdr3_aa: CASSWLLTGGNIQYF
j_call: TRBJ1-2; clone_size: .; v_call: TRBV10-3; d_call: TRBD1; cdr3_nt: TGTGCCATCAGTAGAGGAGGGGGCAGGGAGGGCTACACCTTC; cdr3_aa: CAISRGGGREGYTF
j_call: TRBJ1-1; clone_size: .; v_call: TRBV6-5; d_call: .; cdr3_nt: TGTGCCAGCGATAGGGAGGATCCCCGAAGGGCTTTCTTT; cdr3_aa: CASDREDPRRAFF
j_call: TRBJ2-1; clone_size: .; v_call: TRBV27; d_call: TRBD2; cdr3_nt: TGTGCCAGCAGCCCACGGGGGCTAGCGGGGGGCCAAAAATGGAATGAGCAGTTCTTC; cdr3_aa: CASSPRGLAGGQKWNEQFF
j_call: TRBJ1-3; clone_size: few; v_call: TRBV30; d_call: TRBD1; cdr3_nt: TGTGCCTGGGAACAGGGGATAAACACCATATATTTT; cdr3_aa: CAWEQGINTIYF
j_call: TRBJ2-3; clone_size: .; v_call: TRBV29-1; d_call: .; cdr3_nt: TGCAGCGTTGCCGGGGATAGCACAGATACGCAGTATTTT; cdr3_aa: CSVAGDSTDTQYF
j_call: TRBJ1-2; clone_size: .; v_call: TRBV9; d_call: TRBD1; cdr3_nt: TGTGCCAGCAGCCGGACAGGGAACTATGGCTACACCTTC; cdr3_aa: CASSRTGNYGYTF
j_call: TRBJ2-1; clone_size: .; v_call: TRBV28; d_call: .; cdr3_nt: TGTGCCAGCAACAGGGCTGGGGCGTCCAATGAGCAGTTCTTC; cdr3_aa: CASNRAGASNEQFF
j_call: TRBJ1-2; clone_size: .; v_call: TRBV18; d_call: TRBD1; cdr3_nt: TGTGCCAGCTCGCCTGGGACAGGGACCCATGGCTACACCTTC; cdr3_aa: CASSPGTGTHGYTF
j_call: TRBJ1-5; clone_size: .; v_call: TRBV6-5; d_call: .; cdr3_nt: TGTGCCAGCAGTACCGACAGGAACAATCAGCCCCAGCATTTT; cdr3_aa: CASSTDRNNQPQHF
j_call: TRBJ1-3; clone_size: .; v_call: TRBV6-6; d_call: .; cdr3_nt: TGTGCCAGCAGTTACGGGACATCTGGAAACACCATATATTTT; cdr3_aa: CASSYGTSGNTIYF
j_call: TRBJ2-1; clone_size: .; v_call: TRBV24-1; d_call: TRBD1; cdr3_nt: TGTGCCACCAGTGGTGGGACAGGGGCCTCCTACAATGAGCAGTTCTTC; cdr3_aa: CATSGGTGASYNEQFF
j_call: TRBJ2-1; clone_size: .; v_call: TRBV27; d_call: .; cdr3_nt: TGTGCCAGCAGTTTTGAGGCGGGGCGGGGTAACAATGAGCAGTTCTTC; cdr3_aa: CASSFEAGRGNNEQFF
j_call: TRBJ2-7; clone_size: .; v_call: TRBV7-9; d_call: TRBD2; cdr3_nt: TGTGCCAGCAGCCAGGGACTAGCGGGGGGCCTATACGAGCAGTACTTC; cdr3_aa: CASSQGLAGGLYEQYF
j_call: TRBJ2-1; clone_size: .; v_call: TRBV6-5; d_call: TRBD2; cdr3_nt: TGTGCCAGCAGTTACCGCGGGGGGGCGAGGAATGAGCAGTTCTTC; cdr3_aa: CASSYRGGARNEQFF
j_call: TRBJ1-4; clone_size: few; v_call: TRBV2; d_call: .; cdr3_nt: TGTGCCAGCAGCTGGTTCAAACCCCCGGATGAAAAACTGTTTTTT; cdr3_aa: CASSWFKPPDEKLFF
j_call: TRBJ1-1; clone_size: .; v_call: TRBV19; d_call: TRBD1; cdr3_nt: TGTGCCAGTAGTATTACAGGGGGTATAACTGAAGCTTTCTTT; cdr3_aa: CASSITGGITEAFF